The text below deals with one T cell receptor beta chain. The record originates from a study of T cell responses to AZD1222 COVID-19 vaccine. Repertoires were generated with immunoSEQ multiplex PCR, while TCRdb's copy carries only in-frame clones and drops some. The sample carries tens of thousands of clones, roughly 90% recorded once. V lost 4 bases, J lost 7 bases, and 16 bases lay in between. Germline V gene data show CDR1 as MGHRA and CDR2 as YSYEKL. CDR3 length: 14 residues. The sample consisted of peripheral blood, taken on day 0 of AZD1222 vaccination. The V and J genes are TRBV4-1 and TRBJ1-2; D might be TRBD1 (6 bases). This TCR derives from an adult in good health. For the CDR3, the DNA is TGCGCCAGCAGCCGTTACAGGGAGGTAGCTGGCTACACCTTC. This encodes CASSRYREVAGYTF.